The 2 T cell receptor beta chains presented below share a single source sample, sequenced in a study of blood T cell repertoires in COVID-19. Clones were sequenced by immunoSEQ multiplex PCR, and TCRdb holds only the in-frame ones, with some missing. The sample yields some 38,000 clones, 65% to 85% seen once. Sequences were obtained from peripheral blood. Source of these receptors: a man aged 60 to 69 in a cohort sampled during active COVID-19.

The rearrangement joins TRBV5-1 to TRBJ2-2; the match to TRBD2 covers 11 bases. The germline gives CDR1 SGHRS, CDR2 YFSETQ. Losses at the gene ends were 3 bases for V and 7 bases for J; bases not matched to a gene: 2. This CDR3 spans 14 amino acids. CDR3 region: CASSSSGGNGELFF. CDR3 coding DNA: TGCGCCAGCAGCTCTAGCGGGGGGAACGGGGAGCTGTTTTTT. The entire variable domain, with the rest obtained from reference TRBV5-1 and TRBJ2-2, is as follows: KAGVTQTPRYLIKTRGQQVTLSCSPISGHRSVSWYQQTPGQGLQFLFEYFSETQRNKGNFPGRFSGRQFSNSRSEMNVSTLELGDSALYLCASSSSGGNGELFFGEGSRLTVL.

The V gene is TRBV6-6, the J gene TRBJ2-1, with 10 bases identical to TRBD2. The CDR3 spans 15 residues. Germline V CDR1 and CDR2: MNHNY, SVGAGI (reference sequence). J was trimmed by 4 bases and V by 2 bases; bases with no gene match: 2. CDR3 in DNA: TGTGCCAGCAGTTACGTACTAGCGGGATACAATGAGCAGTTCTTC. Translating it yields CASSYVLAGYNEQFF.